One T cell receptor beta chain is described in this entry. Its target is unknown. V dropped 5 bases and J dropped 5 bases, with 12 bases sitting between them. Germline V lookup: CDR1 WSHSY, CDR2 SAAADI. The CDR3 totals 13 residues. This specimen comes from a study of cytomegalovirus exposure and HLA in healthy donors. Findings of the study overall: In a later analysis, TCR association rates varied by HLA locus: DRB1 most, HLA-C fewest.

13 Jbeta primers and 60 Vbeta primers were used for the PCR. TCRdb's copy holds only in-frame clones and misses some; the assay was immunoSEQ multiplex PCR. This sample has 100,000 to 150,000 clones, with 81% found just once. The source of this sequence is a man aged 18-30 years in good health and CMV-seropositive. The genes are TRBV10-2 and TRBJ1-1, with D tentatively TRBD1 (6 bases). The sample taken for sequencing was PBMCs. The CDR3 loop is CASSTLRGTEAFF. CDR3 bases: TGCGCCAGCAGTACCCTCAGGGGTACTGAAGCTTTCTTT.